This T cell receptor beta chain was documented in a study of blood T cell repertoires in COVID-19. Study at large: Samples of COVID-19 (acute and convalescent) were obtained from the United States, Italy and Spain. Sources were T cells, B-cell-depleted T cells, or PBMCs; the material itself was cDNA or gDNA.

Assay used: immunoSEQ multiplex PCR; TCRdb lists only in-frame clones, some missing. The data contain a few hundred thousand clones, about 90% of them singletons. J lost 3 bases, V lost 1 base, and 0 bases had no gene match. The CDR3 has 15 amino acids. The germline CDR1 and CDR2 sequences are LGHNA and YNFKEQ. The rearrangement uses TRBV4-2 and TRBJ2-5; 12 bases fit TRBD2. The clonotype was recovered from a woman between 50 and 59 years old with COVID-19, enrolled during active disease. The sample consisted of peripheral blood. CDR3 loop: CASSQGLAGEETQYF. CDR3 coding DNA: TGTGCCAGCAGCCAAGGACTAGCGGGAGAAGAGACCCAGTACTTC.